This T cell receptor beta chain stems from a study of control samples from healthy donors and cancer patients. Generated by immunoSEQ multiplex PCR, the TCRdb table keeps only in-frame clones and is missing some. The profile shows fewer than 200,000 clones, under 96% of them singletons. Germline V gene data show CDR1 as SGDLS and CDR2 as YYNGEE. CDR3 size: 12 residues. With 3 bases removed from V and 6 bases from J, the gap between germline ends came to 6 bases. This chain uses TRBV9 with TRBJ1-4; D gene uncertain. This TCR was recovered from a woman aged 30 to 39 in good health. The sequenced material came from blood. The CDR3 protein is CASSATDEKLFF. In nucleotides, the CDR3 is TGTGCCAGCAGCGCGACGGATGAAAAACTGTTTTTT.